The clone carrying this T cell receptor (beta chain) was counted a few times. Its antigen remains unknown. The entry originates in a study of metastatic and nonmetastatic thyroid tumors. Looking at the study overall: The comparison covered peripheral blood and tumor or nodule tissue in malignant and benign thyroid patients.

Prior to thyroid surgery, none of the patients had received any treatment. This CDR3 is 17 amino acids long. The V gene lost 2 bases and the J gene lost 0 bases, with 15 bases spanning the gap. The germline V gene encodes CDR1 SGHRS and CDR2 YFSETQ. Original analysis: CDR3 differences across clinicopathological groups were used to build a distant-metastasis classifier for papillary thyroid cancer. TCRdb re-analyzed the PCR reads through MiXCR. These V and J calls are TCRdb output, not the study's own analysis. The sample has approximately 26,000 clones, roughly 26% seen once. Regarding the study as a whole: TCR beta diversity was reportedly significantly higher in malignant thyroid tumors than benign nodules, in blood and tumor.

J is TRBJ1-3 and V is TRBV5-1; tentatively, D is TRBD1 (6 bases). This receptor was identified in a female donor with papillary thyroid cancer or a benign thyroid nodule (not recorded which). Some clones in this sample may be carry-over from other donors' samples. Input material: blood. CDR3 sequence (DNA): TGCGCCAGCAGCTTCATGCCGGGACATCGCTCTGGAAACACCATATATTTT. It is translated as CASSFMPGHRSGNTIYF.